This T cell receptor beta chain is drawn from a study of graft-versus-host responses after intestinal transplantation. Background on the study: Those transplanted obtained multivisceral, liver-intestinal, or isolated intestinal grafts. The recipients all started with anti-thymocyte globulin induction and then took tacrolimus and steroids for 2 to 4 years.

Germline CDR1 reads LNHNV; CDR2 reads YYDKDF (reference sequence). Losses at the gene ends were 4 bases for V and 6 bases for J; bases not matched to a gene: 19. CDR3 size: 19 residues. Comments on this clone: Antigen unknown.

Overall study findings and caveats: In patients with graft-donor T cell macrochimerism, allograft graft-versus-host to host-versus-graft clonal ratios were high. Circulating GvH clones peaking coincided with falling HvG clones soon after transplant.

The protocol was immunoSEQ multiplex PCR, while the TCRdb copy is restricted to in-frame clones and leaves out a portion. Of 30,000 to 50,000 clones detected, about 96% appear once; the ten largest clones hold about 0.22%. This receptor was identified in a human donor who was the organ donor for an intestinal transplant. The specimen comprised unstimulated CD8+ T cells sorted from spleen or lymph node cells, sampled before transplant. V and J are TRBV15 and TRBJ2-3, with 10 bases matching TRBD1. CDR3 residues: CATSIYPGTGERTVDTQYF. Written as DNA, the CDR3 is TGTGCCACCAGCATCTACCCCGGGACAGGGGAAAGGACCGTGGATACGCAGTATTTT. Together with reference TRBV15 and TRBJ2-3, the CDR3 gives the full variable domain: DAMVIQNPRYQVTQFGKPVTLSCSQTLNHNVMYWYQQKSSQAPKLLFHYYDKDFNNEADTPDNFQSRRPNTSFCFLDIRSPGLGDTAMYLCATSIYPGTGERTVDTQYFGPGTRLTVL.